A single T cell receptor (beta chain) is shown here with its context. Its antigen remains unknown. One entry per CDR3 protein results from TCRdb running MiXCR on the 5' RACE reads. The sample has some 40,000 distinct CDR3 sequences, roughly 27% seen once. Study-level results: Tumor Treg TCRs overlapped most with tumor naive CD4+ cells.

Germline lookup yields CDR1 SGHAT and CDR2 FQNNGV. The CDR3 length is 15 residues. Trimming removed 5 bases at V and 6 bases at J, with 19 bases between. Input material: memory CD4+ T cells sorted from a lymph node. Subset indicated: memory CD4+ T cells, CD4+CD45RO+CD25-. This TCR was recovered from a female donor with breast cancer. The chain has TRBV11-2 and TRBJ2-5, with D possibly called TRBD1 or TRBD2 (5 bases each). The CDR3, as DNA: TGTGCCAGCAGCCGTGGGGCGAGGGCAGAACAGACCCAGTACTTC. It yields the protein CASSRGARAEQTQYF.